This T cell receptor (beta chain) was sequenced during a study of T-cell memory formation after mild COVID-19. General study findings and limits: For contracting clones, CD4+ ones sat mainly in CM and EM, CD8+ in EMRA.

This CDR3 has 13 residues. V lost 5 bases and J 5 bases, leaving 13 bases between the germline ends. Germline V gene data show CDR1 as SEHNR and CDR2 as FQNEAQ (reference sequence). TCRdb reanalysed the 5' RACE reads using MiXCR and keeps one entry per CDR3 protein. The sample lists about 470,000 distinct CDR3 sequences, about 20% seen once, with 10% to 15% in the top ten. Of note for this clonotype: The target antigen is unknown.

The receptor's source is an adult woman who had mild COVID-19 (a few samples of this study predate the infection). Cell type and time point are not known. The chain joins TRBV7-9 to TRBJ2-7, with D possibly TRBD2 on 5 matching bases. The material sequenced was PBMCs or a T cell subset sorted from them (not recorded which). CDR3 DNA: TGTGCCAGCAGCAGGAGGCAGGACCACGAGCAGTACTTC. This encodes CASSRRQDHEQYF.